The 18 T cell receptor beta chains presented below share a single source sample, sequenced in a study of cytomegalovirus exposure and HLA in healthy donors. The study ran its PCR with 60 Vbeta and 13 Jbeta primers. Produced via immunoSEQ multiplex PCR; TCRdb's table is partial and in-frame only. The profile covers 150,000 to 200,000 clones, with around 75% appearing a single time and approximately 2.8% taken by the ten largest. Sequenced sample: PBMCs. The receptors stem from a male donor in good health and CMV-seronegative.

CDR3 sequence (DNA): TGTGCCATCAGCACGGGACAGGGAGGCTTGGCTGAAGCTTTCTTT. Translating gives CAISTGQGGLAEAFF. The chain links TRBV10-3 to TRBJ1-1; 9 bases are shared with TRBD1. The J segment lost 6 bases and the V segment lost 6 bases, leaving 11 bases of the junction unmatched. Germline V gene sequence: CDR1 ENHRY, CDR2 SYGVKD. This CDR3 is 15 amino acids long.

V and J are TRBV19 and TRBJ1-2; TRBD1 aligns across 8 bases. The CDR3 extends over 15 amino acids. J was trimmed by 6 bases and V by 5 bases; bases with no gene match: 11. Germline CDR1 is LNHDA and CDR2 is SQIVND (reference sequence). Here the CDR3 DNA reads TGTGCCAGTAGTTGGGACAGGAGAAACATCAATGGCTACACCTTC. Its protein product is CASSWDRRNINGYTF.

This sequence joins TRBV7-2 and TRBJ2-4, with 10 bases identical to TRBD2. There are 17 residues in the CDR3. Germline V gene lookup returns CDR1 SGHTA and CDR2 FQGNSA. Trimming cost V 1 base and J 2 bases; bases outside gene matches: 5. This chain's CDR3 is CASSLGLAGETKNIQYF. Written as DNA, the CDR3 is TGTGCCAGCAGCTTAGGGCTAGCGGGGGAGACCAAAAACATTCAGTACTTC.

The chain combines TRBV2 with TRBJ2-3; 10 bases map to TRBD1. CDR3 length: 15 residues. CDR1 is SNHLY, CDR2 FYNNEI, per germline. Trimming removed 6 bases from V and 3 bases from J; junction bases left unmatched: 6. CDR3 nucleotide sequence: TGTGCCAGCAGGGGACAGGGGATCCCGACAGATACGCAGTATTTT. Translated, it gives CASRGQGIPTDTQYF.

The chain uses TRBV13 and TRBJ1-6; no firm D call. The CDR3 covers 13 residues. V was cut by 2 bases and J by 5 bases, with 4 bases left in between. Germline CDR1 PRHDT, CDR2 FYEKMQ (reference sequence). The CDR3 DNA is TGTGCCAGCAGCTTATATGATAATTCACCCCTCCACTTT. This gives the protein CASSLYDNSPLHF. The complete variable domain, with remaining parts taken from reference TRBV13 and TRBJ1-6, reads AAGVIQSPRHLIKEKRETATLKCYPIPRHDTVYWYQQGPGQDPQFLISFYEKMQSDKGSIPDRFSAQQFSDYHSELNMSSLELGDSALYFCASSLYDNSPLHFGNGTRLTVT.

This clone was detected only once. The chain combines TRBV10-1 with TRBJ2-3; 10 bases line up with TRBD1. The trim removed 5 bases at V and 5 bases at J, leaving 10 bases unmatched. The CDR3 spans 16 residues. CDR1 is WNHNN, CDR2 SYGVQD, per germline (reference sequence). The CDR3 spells CASSRRQGAVGDTQYF. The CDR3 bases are TGCGCCAGCAGTCGACGACAGGGGGCCGTTGGAGATACGCAGTATTTT.

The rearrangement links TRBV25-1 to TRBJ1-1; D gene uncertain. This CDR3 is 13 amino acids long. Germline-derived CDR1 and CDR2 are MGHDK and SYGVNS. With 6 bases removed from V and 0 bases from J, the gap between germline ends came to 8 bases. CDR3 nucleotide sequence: TGTGCCAGCAGCCGAAACATGAACACTGAAGCTTTCTTT. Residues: CASSRNMNTEAFF.

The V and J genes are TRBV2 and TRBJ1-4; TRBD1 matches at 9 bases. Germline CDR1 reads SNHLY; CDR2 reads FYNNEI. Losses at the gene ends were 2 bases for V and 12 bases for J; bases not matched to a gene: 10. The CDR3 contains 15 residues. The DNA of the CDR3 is TGTGCCAGCAGTGAAAGGGGGACAGGGTTGGGTGAACTGTTTTTT. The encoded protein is CASSERGTGLGELFF.

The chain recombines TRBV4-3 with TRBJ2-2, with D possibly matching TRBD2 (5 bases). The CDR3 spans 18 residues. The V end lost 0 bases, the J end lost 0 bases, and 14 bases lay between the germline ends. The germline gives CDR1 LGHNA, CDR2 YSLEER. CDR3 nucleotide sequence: TGCGCCAGCAGCCAAGAAGAGGGTTCCAGGTCGAACACCGGGGAGCTGTTTTTT. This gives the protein CASSQEEGSRSNTGELFF.

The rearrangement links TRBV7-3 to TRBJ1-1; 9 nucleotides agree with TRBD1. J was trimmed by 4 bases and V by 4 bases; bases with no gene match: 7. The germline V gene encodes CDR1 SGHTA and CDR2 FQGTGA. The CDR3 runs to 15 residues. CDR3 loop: CASSSAGQGPTEAFF. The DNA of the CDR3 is TGTGCCAGCAGCTCCGCCGGACAGGGGCCCACTGAAGCTTTCTTT.

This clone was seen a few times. The CDR3 is CASSRGAGSNQPQHF. CDR3 coding DNA: TGTGCCAGCAGCCGGGGCGCGGGAAGCAATCAGCCCCAGCATTTT. V and J are TRBV7-9 and TRBJ1-5; tentative D call: TRBD1 (5 bases). Trimming stripped 5 bases from V and 1 base from J, with 12 bases between. CDR1 is SEHNR, CDR2 FQNEAQ, per germline (reference sequence). This CDR3 comprises 15 residues.

The CDR3, as DNA: TGTGCCACCAGCAGAGATCCGGGGTGGGGGAGGAGGAATGAGCAGTTCTTC. This gives the protein CATSRDPGWGRRNEQFF. This chain uses TRBV15 with TRBJ2-1; D might be TRBD2 (6 bases). The germline V and J ends were trimmed by 0 bases and 7 bases, with 19 bases remaining between them. This CDR3 spans 17 amino acids. Germline CDR1 and CDR2: LNHNV and YYDKDF (reference sequence).

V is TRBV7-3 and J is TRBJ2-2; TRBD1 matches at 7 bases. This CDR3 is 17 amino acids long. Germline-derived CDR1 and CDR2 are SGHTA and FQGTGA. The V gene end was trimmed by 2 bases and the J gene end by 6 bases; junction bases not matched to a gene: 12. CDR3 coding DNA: TGTGCCAGCAGCTTATTCTCCGGGACAGAGGTCGCCGGGGAGCTGTTTTTT. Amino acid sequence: CASSLFSGTEVAGELFF.

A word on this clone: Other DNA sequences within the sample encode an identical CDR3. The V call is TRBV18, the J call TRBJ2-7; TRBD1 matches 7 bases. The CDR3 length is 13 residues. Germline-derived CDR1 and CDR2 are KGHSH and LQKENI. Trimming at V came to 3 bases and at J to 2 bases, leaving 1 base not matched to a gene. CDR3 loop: CASSPGQPYEQYF. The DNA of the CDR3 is TGTGCCAGCTCACCGGGACAGCCCTACGAGCAGTACTTC. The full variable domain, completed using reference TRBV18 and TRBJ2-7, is NAGVMQNPRHLVRRRGQEARLRCSPMKGHSHVYWYRQLPEEGLKFMVYLQKENIIDESGMPKERFSAEFPKEGPSILRIQQVVRGDSAAYFCASSPGQPYEQYFGPGTRLTVT.

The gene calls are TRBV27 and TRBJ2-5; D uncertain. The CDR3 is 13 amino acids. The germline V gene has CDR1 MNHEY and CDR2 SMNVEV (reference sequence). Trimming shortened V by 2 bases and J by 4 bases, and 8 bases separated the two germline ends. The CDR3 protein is CASSLSHRETQYF. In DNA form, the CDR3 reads TGTGCCAGCAGTTTAAGTCATAGAGAGACCCAGTACTTC.

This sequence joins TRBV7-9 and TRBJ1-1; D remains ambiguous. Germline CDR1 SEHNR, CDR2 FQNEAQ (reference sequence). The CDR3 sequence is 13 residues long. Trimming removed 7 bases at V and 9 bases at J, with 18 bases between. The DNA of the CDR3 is TGTGCCAGCACCACCATTGCGGGAGGGCAAGCTTTCTTT. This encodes CASTTIAGGQAFF.

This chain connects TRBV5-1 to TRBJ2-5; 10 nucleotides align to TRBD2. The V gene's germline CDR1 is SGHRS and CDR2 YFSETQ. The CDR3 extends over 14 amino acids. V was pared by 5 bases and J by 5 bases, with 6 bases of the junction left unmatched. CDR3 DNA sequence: TGCGCCAGCAGTTTAGCGGGGGGTGAGGAGACCCAGTACTTC. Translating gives CASSLAGGEETQYF.

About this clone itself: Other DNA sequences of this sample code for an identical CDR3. CDR3 amino acids: CASSFGGPYYGYTF. CDR3 nucleotides: TGTGCCAGCAGCTTCGGGGGGCCCTACTATGGCTACACCTTC. This chain connects TRBV5-4 to TRBJ1-2; D perhaps matches TRBD1 (6 bases). The germline gives CDR1 SGHNT, CDR2 YYREEE (reference sequence). The V gene lost 2 bases and the J gene lost 3 bases, with 11 bases spanning the gap. CDR3 length: 14 residues.